One sample yielded the 20 T cell receptor beta chains listed below, sequenced in a study of shared clonotypes between healthy human individuals. Produced via immunoSEQ multiplex PCR; TCRdb's table is partial and in-frame only. In the table there are about 680,000 clones, 73% of which are singletons. Sample: memory CD4+ T cells sorted from blood. Subset defined: CD45RA-negative fraction. The receptor source for this set is a woman aged 30 to 39 in good health.

Ten or more counts support this clone. In DNA, the CDR3 is TGTGCCAGCAGTGAAGTGCCTTCCCCCAACCACAATGAGCAGTTCTTC. Its protein product is CASSEVPSPNHNEQFF. The chain has TRBV6-1 and TRBJ2-1; D ambiguous. Per germline, CDR1 MNHNS and CDR2 SASEGT. V lost 1 base to trimming and J lost 5 bases, with 15 bases between them. The CDR3 length is 16 residues.

CDR3 in amino acids: CASSDWGGETQYF. The CDR3 DNA reads as TGTGCCAGCAGTGATTGGGGTGGGGAGACCCAGTACTTC. This rearrangement joins TRBV6-1 to TRBJ2-5, with unresolved D. This CDR3 contains 13 residues. Germline V gives CDR1 MNHNS, CDR2 SASEGT. The V and J ends lost 3 bases and 5 bases respectively, with 10 bases between them.

The V and J genes are TRBV28 and TRBJ1-5, with TRBD1 as a possible D gene (5 bases). Trimming removed 6 bases at V and 2 bases at J, with 11 bases between. Germline V gene sequence: CDR1 MDHEN, CDR2 SYDVKM. The CDR3 is 14 amino acids. The DNA for the CDR3 is TGTGCCAGCAGAATGGGGGGGGGCAATCAGCCCCAGCATTTT. It translates to CASRMGGGNQPQHF.

Only a few counts were recorded for this clone. The CDR3 DNA sequence: TGTGCCAGCAGTTCCATCAGTGGGGGCACTGAAGCTTTCTTT. The encoded protein is CASSSISGGTEAFF. The J gene is TRBJ1-1, the V gene TRBV6-5; D might be TRBD1 (5 bases). CDR1 and CDR2 (germline): MNHEY, SVGAGI. With 4 bases removed from V and 4 bases from J, the gap between germline ends came to 13 bases. CDR3 length: 14 residues.

Turning to this clone: Other nucleotide sequences in the sample specify the same CDR3. The chain has TRBV5-1 and TRBJ2-3; unclear D gene. CDR1 SGHRS and CDR2 YFSETQ come from the germline V gene. The V end was cut by 0 bases, the J end by 6 bases, with 5 bases between. This CDR3 is 12 amino acids long. Here the CDR3 DNA reads TGCGCCAGCAGCTTGGTCGGTGATACGCAGTATTTT. Protein product: CASSLVGDTQYF.

The rearrangement uses TRBV28 and TRBJ1-5, with D unresolved. Trimming removed 4 bases from V and 0 bases from J, with 13 bases in between. The CDR3 extends over 16 amino acids. CDR1 is MDHEN and CDR2 is SYDVKM in the germline V gene. The CDR3 DNA reads TGTGCCAGCAGTTCGCGAGACTTTTATAGCAATCAGCCCCAGCATTTT. This sequence encodes CASSSRDFYSNQPQHF.

The table lists this clone with a count of one. V gene TRBV19 combines with J gene TRBJ2-6; D call uncertain. Germline loops: CDR1 LNHDA, CDR2 SQIVND (reference sequence). The CDR3 runs to 18 residues. V was clipped by 1 base and J by 1 base, with 14 bases between them. The CDR3, as DNA: TGTGCCAGTAGTATAGGGGCAGTCAGATGGTCTGGGGCCAACGTCCTGACTTTC. This codes for CASSIGAVRWSGANVLTF.

J is TRBJ1-1 and V is TRBV5-4; D is ambiguous. V lost 4 bases, J lost 1 base, and 11 bases lay in between. Germline assignment: CDR1 SGHNT and CDR2 YYREEE (reference sequence). The CDR3 extends over 14 amino acids. The CDR3 sequence: CASSLDLGNTEAFF. CDR3 bases: TGTGCCAGCAGCCTCGACCTAGGGAACACTGAAGCTTTCTTT. The full variable domain, in which reference TRBV5-4 and TRBJ1-1 provide the parts outside the CDR3, is ETGVTQSPTHLIKTRGQQVTLRCSSQSGHNTVSWYQQALGQGPQFIFQYYREEENGRGNFPPRFSGLQFPNYSSELNVNALELDDSALYLCASSLDLGNTEAFFGQGTRLTVV.

This chain connects TRBV28 to TRBJ1-5; D is uncertain. V was pared by 2 bases and J by 0 bases, with 8 bases between. The V gene's germline CDR1 is MDHEN and CDR2 SYDVKM. CDR3 length: 15 amino acids. CDR3 in amino acids: CASSLPVNSNQPQHF. The CDR3, as DNA: TGTGCCAGCAGTTTACCCGTAAATAGCAATCAGCCCCAGCATTTT.

The genes are TRBV28 and TRBJ1-2; D may be TRBD1 (6 bases). V was cut by 3 bases and J by 7 bases, with 12 bases left in between. The CDR3 totals 13 residues. Per germline, CDR1 MDHEN and CDR2 SYDVKM. CDR3 loop: CASSLWGASGYTF. DNA for the CDR3: TGTGCCAGCAGTTTGTGGGGGGCGTCTGGCTACACCTTC.

This clone was detected once. The CDR3 reads CASSDGSGSGTDTQYF. The CDR3 nucleotides read TGTGCCAGCAGTGACGGTAGCGGGAGCGGTACAGATACGCAGTATTTT. J is TRBJ2-3 and V is TRBV6-4, with 9 bases lining up with TRBD2. V shed 2 bases, J shed 3 bases, and the junction held 6 bases outside the gene matches. The CDR3 runs to 16 residues. Germline CDR1 and CDR2: MRHNA and SNTAGT.

This chain joins TRBV6-6 and TRBJ1-1, with D hard to call. This CDR3 is 14 amino acids long. V lost 2 bases, J lost 6 bases, and 13 bases lay in between. CDR1 is MNHNY, CDR2 SVGAGI, per germline (reference sequence). The CDR3 DNA reads as TGTGCCAGCAGTTACGATGGAACCGGCGCTGAAGCTTTCTTT. This gives the protein CASSYDGTGAEAFF.

In this sample, this clone turned up a few times. Other DNA sequences in this specimen translate into the identical CDR3. This chain joins TRBV29-1 and TRBJ2-5; a weak D match, TRBD2 (6 bases). The CDR3 is made up of 12 amino acids. Per the germline V gene, CDR1 is SQVTM and CDR2 is ANQGSEA. Trimming removed 5 bases at V and 2 bases at J, with 9 bases between. CDR3 sequence (DNA): TGCAGCGTTAGAGCGGGTCAAGAGACCCAGTACTTC. It codes for CSVRAGQETQYF.

The V and J genes are TRBV5-6 and TRBJ2-7; D tentatively fits TRBD1 or TRBD2 (6 bases each). CDR1 and CDR2 from the germline V gene are SGHDT and YYEEEE. Trimming removed 4 bases at V and 3 bases at J, with 17 bases between. The CDR3 extends over 15 amino acids. The CDR3 spells CASSVEGHLFYEQYF. The CDR3 coding sequence is TGTGCCAGCAGCGTGGAGGGACACCTCTTCTACGAGCAGTACTTC.

The V call is TRBV5-4, the J call TRBJ2-5; TRBD1 or TRBD2 may be the D gene (5 bases each). Trimming pared 0 bases from V and 5 bases from J, leaving 14 bases between. CDR1 SGHNT and CDR2 YYREEE come from the germline V gene (reference sequence). The CDR3 extends over 15 amino acids. The CDR3 nucleotides read TGTGCCAGCAGCTTGGTAACAGGCGGCGGGGAGACCCAGTACTTC. Its translation is CASSLVTGGGETQYF.

The J gene is TRBJ1-3, the V gene TRBV6-5; D not resolved. Germline CDR1 and CDR2: MNHEY and SVGAGI. The CDR3 is 15 residues long. Trimming took 0 bases from V and 0 from J, leaving 6 bases between them. CDR3 region: CASSYSMSSGNTIYF. The CDR3 region has the DNA TGTGCCAGCAGTTACTCGATGTCCTCTGGAAACACCATATATTTT.

This clone was picked up a small number of times. This CDR3 is CASSLSAGGGQPQHF. The CDR3 DNA reads TGTGCCAGCAGCTTATCAGCAGGAGGCGGCCAGCCCCAGCATTTT. The chain is built from TRBV11-2 and TRBJ1-5; unclear D gene. The CDR3 has 15 residues. Germline CDR1 SGHAT, CDR2 FQNNGV. Trimming shortened V by 2 bases and J by 7 bases, and 15 bases separated the two germline ends.

The chain carries TRBV5-1 and TRBJ2-7; 8 bases line up with TRBD1. V shed 4 bases and J 2 bases; nucleotides not matched to a gene: 8. CDR1 is SGHRS, CDR2 YFSETQ, per germline. This CDR3 comprises 15 residues. CDR3 coding DNA: TGCGCCAGCAGCCATCAACACAGGGGGGCCTACGAGCAGTACTTC. Protein: CASSHQHRGAYEQYF.

This chain joins TRBV5-4 and TRBJ2-6; 7 bases fit TRBD1. Germline V gene data show CDR1 as SGHNT and CDR2 as YYREEE (reference sequence). V was pared by 6 bases and J by 9 bases, with 9 bases of the junction left unmatched. The CDR3 length is 14 residues. DNA of the CDR3: TGTGCCAGCACCTCCGTGGGACAGCACAACGTCCTGACTTTC. Encoded protein: CASTSVGQHNVLTF.

The rearrangement uses TRBV9 and TRBJ2-1; tentative D call: TRBD2 (7 bases). The CDR3 contains 14 residues. Trimming cost V 4 bases and J 8 bases, with 16 bases left between them. Germline CDR1 and CDR2: SGDLS and YYNGEE. The CDR3 nucleotides read TGTGCCAGCAGCCTTGGGGGCGGGAGCGATGAGCAGTTCTTC. Amino acid sequence: CASSLGGGSDEQFF.